This T cell receptor beta chain originates from a study of T cells in Graves' hyperthyroidism and ophthalmopathy. Clinical symptoms, serum thyroxine and TRAb, thyroid ultrasound and orbital computed tomography were used for the diagnoses. Note on this clonotype: Antigen specificity is unknown.

RNA transcripts gave rise to amplified TCR beta CDR3 regions. The HTBI primer set served for first-round RT-PCR of the TCR CDR3. In TCRdb, the multiplex PCR reads were re-called with MiXCR into one record per CDR3 protein. The data show under 65,000 distinct CDR3 sequences, around 50% seen once. CDR1 is MRHNA and CDR2 is SNTAGT in the germline V gene. V lost 0 bases and J lost 6; bases outside the gene matches: 0. The CDR3 is made up of 14 amino acids. Overall study results and limits: Blood held most thyroid clonotypes expanded above 0.001 frequency.

The receptor was derived from a woman aged 60-70 years with Graves' ophthalmopathy. Sequenced material: blood. J is TRBJ2-1 and V is TRBV6-4, with 9 positions matching TRBD2. The CDR3 DNA sequence: TGTGCCAGCAGTGACTCGCGGGAGGGCAATGAGCAGTTCTTC. Translated: CASSDSREGNEQFF.